In this sample, the clone carrying this TCR beta chain turned up a few times. Its specificity is unknown. V was shortened by 7 bases and J by 7 bases, with 20 bases between the two germline ends. This CDR3 contains 15 residues. After template switching added a universal primer site, the resulting cDNA carried unique molecular identifiers. TCRdb itself ran the 5' RACE reads through MiXCR, one entry per CDR3 protein. The data show under 350,000 distinct CDR3 sequences, around 9.7% seen once. These data are taken from a study of identical twins. Study observations and caveats: Its conclusions, products of cross-sectional statistical analysis, did not come from following the same donors. The models gave estimates that fell short of the out-of-frame TCR alpha sharing seen in monozygotic twins. Invariant MAIT and iNKT cells are populations that could partly confound zero-insertion analyses.

The same data also went into a second study, on yellow fever vaccine responses in identical twins.

The rearrangement joins TRBV12-3 or TRBV12-4 to TRBJ2-1; D is tentatively TRBD1 or TRBD2 (5 bases each). Sequenced: CD8+ T cells sorted from blood. This receptor was identified in a woman aged 18-30 years in good health. CDR3 in DNA: TGTGCCAGCACCTCAACCTCGGGACGGGAAAATGAGCAGTTCTTC. Encoded protein: CASTSTSGRENEQFF.